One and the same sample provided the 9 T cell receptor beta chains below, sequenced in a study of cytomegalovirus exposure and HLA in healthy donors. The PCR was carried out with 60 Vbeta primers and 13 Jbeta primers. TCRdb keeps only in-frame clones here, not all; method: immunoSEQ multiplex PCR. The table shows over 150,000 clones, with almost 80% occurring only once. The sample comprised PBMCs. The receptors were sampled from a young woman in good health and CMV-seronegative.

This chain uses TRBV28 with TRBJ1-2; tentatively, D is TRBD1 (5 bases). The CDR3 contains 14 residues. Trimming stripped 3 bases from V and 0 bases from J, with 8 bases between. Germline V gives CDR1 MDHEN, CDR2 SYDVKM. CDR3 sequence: CASSFSGANYGYTF. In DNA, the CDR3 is TGTGCCAGCAGTTTCTCGGGGGCTAACTATGGCTACACCTTC.

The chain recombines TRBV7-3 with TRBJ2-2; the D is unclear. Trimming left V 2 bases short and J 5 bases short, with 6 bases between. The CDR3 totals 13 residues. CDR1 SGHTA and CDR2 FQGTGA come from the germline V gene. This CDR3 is CASSLGPTGELFF. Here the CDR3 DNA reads TGTGCCAGCAGCTTAGGGCCTACCGGGGAGCTGTTTTTT.

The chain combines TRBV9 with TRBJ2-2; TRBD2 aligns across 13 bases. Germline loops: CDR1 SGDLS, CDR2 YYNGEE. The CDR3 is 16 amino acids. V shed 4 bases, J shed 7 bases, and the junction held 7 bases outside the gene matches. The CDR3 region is CASSYGTSGDDGELFF. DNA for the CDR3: TGTGCCAGCAGCTATGGGACTAGCGGGGATGACGGGGAGCTGTTTTTT.

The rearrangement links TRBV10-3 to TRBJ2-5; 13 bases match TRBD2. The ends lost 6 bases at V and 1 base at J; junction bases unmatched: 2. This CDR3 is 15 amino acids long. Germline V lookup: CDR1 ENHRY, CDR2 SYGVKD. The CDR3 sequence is CAIRGTSGTQETQYF. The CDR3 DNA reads TGTGCCATCAGGGGGACTAGCGGGACCCAAGAGACCCAGTACTTC.

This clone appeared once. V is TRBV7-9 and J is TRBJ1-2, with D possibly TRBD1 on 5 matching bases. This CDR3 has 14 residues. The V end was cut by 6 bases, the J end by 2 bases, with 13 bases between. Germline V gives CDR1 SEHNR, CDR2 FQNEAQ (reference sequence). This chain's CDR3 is CASSPPDSNYGYTF. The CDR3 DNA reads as TGTGCCAGCAGTCCCCCTGACAGCAACTATGGCTACACCTTC.

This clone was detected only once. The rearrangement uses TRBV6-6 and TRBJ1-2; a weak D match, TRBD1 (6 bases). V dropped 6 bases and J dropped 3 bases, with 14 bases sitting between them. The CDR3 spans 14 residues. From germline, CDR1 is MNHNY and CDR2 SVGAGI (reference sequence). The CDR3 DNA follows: TGTGCCAGCAGCCCTTTAACAGGGTACTATGGCTACACCTTC. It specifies CASSPLTGYYGYTF.

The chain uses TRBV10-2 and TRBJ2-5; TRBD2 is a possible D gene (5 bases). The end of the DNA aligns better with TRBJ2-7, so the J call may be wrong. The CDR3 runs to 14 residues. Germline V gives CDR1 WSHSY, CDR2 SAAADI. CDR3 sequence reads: CASSEDGIPYEQYF. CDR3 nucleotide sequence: TGCGCCAGCAGTGAGGACGGGATACCTTACGAGCAGTACTTC.

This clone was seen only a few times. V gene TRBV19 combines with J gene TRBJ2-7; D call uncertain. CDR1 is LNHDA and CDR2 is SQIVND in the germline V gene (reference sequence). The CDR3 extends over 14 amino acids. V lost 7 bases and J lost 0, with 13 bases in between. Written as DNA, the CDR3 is TGTGCCAGTACCTACAGAGCCTTCTCCTACGAGCAGTACTTC. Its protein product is CASTYRAFSYEQYF.

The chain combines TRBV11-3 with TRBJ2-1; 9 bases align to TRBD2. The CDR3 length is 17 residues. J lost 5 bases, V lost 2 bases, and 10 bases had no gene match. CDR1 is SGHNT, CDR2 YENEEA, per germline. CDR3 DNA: TGTGCCAGCAGCTTATCAAGTGGACTAGCGTGGGACAATGAGCAGTTCTTC. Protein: CASSLSSGLAWDNEQFF.